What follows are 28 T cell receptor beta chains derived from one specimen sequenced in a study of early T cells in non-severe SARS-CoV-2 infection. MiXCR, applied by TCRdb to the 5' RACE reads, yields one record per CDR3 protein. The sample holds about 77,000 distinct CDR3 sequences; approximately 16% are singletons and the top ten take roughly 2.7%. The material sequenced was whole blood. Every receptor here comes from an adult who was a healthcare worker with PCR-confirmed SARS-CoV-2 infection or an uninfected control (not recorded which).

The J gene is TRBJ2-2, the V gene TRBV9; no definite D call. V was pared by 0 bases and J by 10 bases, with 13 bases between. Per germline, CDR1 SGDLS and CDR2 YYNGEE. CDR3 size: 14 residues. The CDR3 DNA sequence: TGTGCCAGCAGCGTAGGCGTTCAGGCCCTGGAGCTGTTTTTT. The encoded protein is CASSVGVQALELFF.

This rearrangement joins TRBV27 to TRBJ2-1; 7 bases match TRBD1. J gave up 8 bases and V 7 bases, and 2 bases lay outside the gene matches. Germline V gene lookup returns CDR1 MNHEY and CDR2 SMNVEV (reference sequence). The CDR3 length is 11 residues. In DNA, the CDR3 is TGTGCCAGCAAAGACAGGGATGAGCAGTTCTTC. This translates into CASKDRDEQFF.

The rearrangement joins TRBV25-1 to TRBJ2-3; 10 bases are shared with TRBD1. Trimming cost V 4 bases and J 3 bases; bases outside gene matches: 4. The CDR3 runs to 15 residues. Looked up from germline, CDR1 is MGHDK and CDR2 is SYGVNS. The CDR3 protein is CASSGQGAVTDTQYF. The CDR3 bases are TGTGCCAGCAGTGGACAGGGGGCGGTAACAGATACGCAGTATTTT. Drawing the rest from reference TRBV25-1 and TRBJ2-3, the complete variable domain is EADIYQTPRYLVIGTGKKITLECSQTMGHDKMYWYQQDPGMELHLIHYSYGVNSTEKGDLSSESTVSRIRTEHFPLTLESARPSHTSQYLCASSGQGAVTDTQYFGPGTRLTVL.

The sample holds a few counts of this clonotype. The CDR3 nucleotides read TGTGCCAGCAGTTTCCTCGCCAATATAGGCGAGCAGTACTTC. This sequence encodes CASSFLANIGEQYF. The V gene is TRBV12-3 or TRBV12-4, the J gene TRBJ2-7; D is unresolved. Trimming removed 3 bases from V and 6 bases from J, with 15 bases in between. The CDR3 contains 14 residues.

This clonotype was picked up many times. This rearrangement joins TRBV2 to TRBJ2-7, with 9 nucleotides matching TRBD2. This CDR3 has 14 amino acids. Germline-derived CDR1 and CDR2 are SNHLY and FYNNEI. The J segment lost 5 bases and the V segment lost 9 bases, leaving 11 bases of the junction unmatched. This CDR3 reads CASSREGNKNEQYF. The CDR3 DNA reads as TGTGCCAGTTCGCGGGAGGGGAATAAGAACGAGCAGTACTTC. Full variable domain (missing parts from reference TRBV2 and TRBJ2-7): EPEVTQTPSHQVTQMGQEVILRCVPISNHLYFYWYRQILGQKVEFLVSFYNNEISEKSEIFDDQFSVERPDGSNFTLKIRSTKLEDSAMYFCASSREGNKNEQYFGPGTRLTVT.

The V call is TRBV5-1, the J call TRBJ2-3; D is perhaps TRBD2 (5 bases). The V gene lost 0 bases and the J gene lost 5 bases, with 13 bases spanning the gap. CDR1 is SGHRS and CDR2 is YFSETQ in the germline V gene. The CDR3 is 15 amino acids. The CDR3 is CASSLGHAAGDTQYF. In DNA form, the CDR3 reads TGCGCCAGCAGCTTGGGACACGCGGCGGGAGATACGCAGTATTTT.

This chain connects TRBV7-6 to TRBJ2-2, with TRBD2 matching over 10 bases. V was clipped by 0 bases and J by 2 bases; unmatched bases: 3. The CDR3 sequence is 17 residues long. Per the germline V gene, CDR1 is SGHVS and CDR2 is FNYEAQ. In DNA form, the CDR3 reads TGTGCCAGCAGCTTAGCCCCTAGCGGGGGAAACACCGGGGAGCTGTTTTTT. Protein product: CASSLAPSGGNTGELFF.

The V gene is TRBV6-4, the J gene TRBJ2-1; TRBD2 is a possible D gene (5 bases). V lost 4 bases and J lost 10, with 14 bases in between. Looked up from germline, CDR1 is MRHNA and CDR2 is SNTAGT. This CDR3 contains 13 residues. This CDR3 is CASSVRLLEEQFF. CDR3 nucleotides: TGTGCCAGCAGTGTCCGCTTACTAGAAGAGCAGTTCTTC.

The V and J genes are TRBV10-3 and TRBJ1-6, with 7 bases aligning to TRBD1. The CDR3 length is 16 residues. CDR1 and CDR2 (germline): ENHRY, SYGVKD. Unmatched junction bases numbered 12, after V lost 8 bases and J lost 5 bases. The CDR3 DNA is TGTGCCATCCGCGTTGTCGACAGGGAAGATAATTCACCCCTCCACTTT. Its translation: CAIRVVDREDNSPLHF.

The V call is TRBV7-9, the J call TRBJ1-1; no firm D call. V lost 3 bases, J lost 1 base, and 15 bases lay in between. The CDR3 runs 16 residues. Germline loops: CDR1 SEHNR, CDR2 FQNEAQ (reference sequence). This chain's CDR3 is CASSFRGGVGNTEAFF. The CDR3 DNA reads TGTGCCAGCAGCTTCCGGGGTGGTGTGGGGAACACTGAAGCTTTCTTT.

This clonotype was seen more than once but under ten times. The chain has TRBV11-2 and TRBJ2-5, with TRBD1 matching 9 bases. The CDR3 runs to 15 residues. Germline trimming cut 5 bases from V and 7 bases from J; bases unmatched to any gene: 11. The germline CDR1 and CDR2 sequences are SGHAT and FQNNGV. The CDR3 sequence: CASSAIQGAMGTQYF. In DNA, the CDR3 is TGTGCCAGCAGCGCGATACAGGGGGCTATGGGGACCCAGTACTTC.

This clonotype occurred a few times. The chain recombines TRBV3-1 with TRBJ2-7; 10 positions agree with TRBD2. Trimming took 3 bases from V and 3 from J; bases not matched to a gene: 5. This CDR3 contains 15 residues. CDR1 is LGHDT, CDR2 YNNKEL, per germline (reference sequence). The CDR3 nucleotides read TGTGCCAGCAGCCACCCAGCGGGGGGGCGCTACGAGCAGTACTTC. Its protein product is CASSHPAGGRYEQYF.

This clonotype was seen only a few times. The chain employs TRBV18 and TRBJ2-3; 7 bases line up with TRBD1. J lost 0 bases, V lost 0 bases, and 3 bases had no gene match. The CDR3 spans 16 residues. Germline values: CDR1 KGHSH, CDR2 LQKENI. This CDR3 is CASSPPGQTSTDTQYF. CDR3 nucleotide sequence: TGTGCCAGCTCACCACCGGGACAGACTAGCACAGATACGCAGTATTTT.

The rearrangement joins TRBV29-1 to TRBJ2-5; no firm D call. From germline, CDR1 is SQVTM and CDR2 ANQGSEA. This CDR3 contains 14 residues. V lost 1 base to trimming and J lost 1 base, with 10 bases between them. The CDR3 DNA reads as TGCAGCGTTGAAGCTCGGAGCTCCCAAGAGACCCAGTACTTC. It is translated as CSVEARSSQETQYF.

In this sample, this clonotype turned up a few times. The CDR3 here is CASSLPGGSYTDTQYF. CDR3 in DNA: TGTGCCAGCAGCTTGCCCGGTGGCAGCTACACAGATACGCAGTATTTT. This chain links TRBV5-6 with TRBJ2-3; D uncertain. The V and J ends lost 1 base and 2 bases respectively, with 14 bases between them. The CDR3 totals 16 residues. Germline values: CDR1 SGHDT, CDR2 YYEEEE.

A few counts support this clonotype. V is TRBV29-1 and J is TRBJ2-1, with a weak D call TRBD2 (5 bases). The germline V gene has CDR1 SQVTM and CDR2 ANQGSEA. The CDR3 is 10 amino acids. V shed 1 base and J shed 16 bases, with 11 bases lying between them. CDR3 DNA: TGCAGCGTTGAAGCGGGGAGCAGTTTCTTC. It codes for CSVEAGSSFF.

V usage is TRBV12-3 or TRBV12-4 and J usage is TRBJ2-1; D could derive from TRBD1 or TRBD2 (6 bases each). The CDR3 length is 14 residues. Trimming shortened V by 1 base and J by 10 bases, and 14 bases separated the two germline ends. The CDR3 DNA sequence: TGTGCCAGCAGTTTAGAGGGGGGACAAGGGGAGCAGTTCTTC. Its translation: CASSLEGGQGEQFF.

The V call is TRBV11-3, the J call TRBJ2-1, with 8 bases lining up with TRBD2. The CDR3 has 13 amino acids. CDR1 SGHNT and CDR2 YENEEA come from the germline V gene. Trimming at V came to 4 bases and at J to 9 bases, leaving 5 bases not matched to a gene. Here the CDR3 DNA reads TGTGCCAGCAGCTCGGGGCTAGCGGGTGAGCAGTTCTTC. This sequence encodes CASSSGLAGEQFF.

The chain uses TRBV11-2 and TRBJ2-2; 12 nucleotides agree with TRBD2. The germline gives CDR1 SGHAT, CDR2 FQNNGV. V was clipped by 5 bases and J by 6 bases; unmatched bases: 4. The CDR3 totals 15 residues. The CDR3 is CASSNLAGGAGELFF. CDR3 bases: TGTGCCAGCAGCAACCTAGCGGGAGGGGCCGGGGAGCTGTTTTTT.

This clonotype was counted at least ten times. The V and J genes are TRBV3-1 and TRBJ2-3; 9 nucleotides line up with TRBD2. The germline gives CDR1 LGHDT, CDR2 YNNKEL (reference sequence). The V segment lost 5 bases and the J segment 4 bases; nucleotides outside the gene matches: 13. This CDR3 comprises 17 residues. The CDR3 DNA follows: TGTGCCAGCAGCAAACGGACTAGCGCACCAACCTCAGATACGCAGTATTTT. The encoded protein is CASSKRTSAPTSDTQYF.

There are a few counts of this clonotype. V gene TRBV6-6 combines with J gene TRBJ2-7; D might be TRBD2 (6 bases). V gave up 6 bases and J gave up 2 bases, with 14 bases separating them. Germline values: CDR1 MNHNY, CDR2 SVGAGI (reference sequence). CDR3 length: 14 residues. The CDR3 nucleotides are TGTGCCAGCAGGAGTAGCGGAGGGGCCTACGAGCAGTACTTC. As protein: CASRSSGGAYEQYF.

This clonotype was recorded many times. The CDR3 region is CSAETRANRMGNYGYTF. Here the CDR3 DNA reads TGCAGTGCCGAGACCCGGGCAAACCGAATGGGTAACTATGGCTACACCTTC. V is TRBV20-1 and J is TRBJ1-2, with no clear D. Between the trimmed V and J ends, which lost 6 bases and 1 base, there was a span of 24 bases. CDR1 is DFQATT and CDR2 is SNEGSKA in the germline V gene (reference sequence). The CDR3 extends over 17 amino acids.

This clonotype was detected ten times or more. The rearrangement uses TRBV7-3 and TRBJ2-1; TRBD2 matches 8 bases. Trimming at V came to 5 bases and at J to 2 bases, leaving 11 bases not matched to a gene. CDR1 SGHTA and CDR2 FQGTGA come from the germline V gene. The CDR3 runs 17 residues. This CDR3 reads CASSPEISGSTYNEQFF. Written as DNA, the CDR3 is TGTGCCAGCAGCCCCGAAATAAGCGGGAGTACCTACAATGAGCAGTTCTTC. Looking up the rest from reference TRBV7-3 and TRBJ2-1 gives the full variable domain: GAGVSQTPSNKVTEKGKYVELRCDPISGHTALYWYRQSLGQGPEFLIYFQGTGAADDSGLPNDRFFAVRPEGSVSTLKIQRTERGDSAVYLCASSPEISGSTYNEQFFGPGTRLTVL.

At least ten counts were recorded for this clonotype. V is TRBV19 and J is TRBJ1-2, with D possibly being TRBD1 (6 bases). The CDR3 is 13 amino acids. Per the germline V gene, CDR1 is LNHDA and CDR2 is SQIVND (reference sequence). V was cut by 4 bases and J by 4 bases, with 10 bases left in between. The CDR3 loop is CASSRGATYGYTF. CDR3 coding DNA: TGTGCCAGTAGTAGGGGGGCTACCTATGGCTACACCTTC.

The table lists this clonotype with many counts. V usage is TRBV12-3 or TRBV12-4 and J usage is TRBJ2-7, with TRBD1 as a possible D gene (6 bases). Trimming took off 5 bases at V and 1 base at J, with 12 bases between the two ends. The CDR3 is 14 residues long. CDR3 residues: CASSPDSISYEQYF. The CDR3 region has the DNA TGTGCCAGCAGTCCGGACAGTATTTCCTACGAGCAGTACTTC.

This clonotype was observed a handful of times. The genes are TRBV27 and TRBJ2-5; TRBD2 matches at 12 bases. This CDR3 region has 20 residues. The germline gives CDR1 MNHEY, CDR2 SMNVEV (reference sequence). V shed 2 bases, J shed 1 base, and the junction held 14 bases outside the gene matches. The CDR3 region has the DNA TGTGCCAGCAGTTTACTGGGGCTAGCGGGGGGGTACCCAGGCCAAGAGACCCAGTACTTC. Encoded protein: CASSLLGLAGGYPGQETQYF.

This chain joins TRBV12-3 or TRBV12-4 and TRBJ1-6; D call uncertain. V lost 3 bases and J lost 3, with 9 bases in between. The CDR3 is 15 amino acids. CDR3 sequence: CASSFGSFYNSPLHF. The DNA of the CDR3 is TGTGCCAGCAGTTTCGGCTCCTTCTATAATTCACCCCTCCACTTT.

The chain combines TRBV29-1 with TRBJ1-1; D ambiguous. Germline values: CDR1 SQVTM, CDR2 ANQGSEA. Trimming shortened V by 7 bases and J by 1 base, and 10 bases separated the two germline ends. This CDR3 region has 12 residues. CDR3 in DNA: TGCAGCGGGGAACGACAGAACACTGAAGCTTTCTTT. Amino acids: CSGERQNTEAFF. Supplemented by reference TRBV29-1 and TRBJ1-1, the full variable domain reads SAVISQKPSRDICQRGTSLTIQCQVDSQVTMMFWYRQQPGQSLTLIATANQGSEATYESGFVIDKFPISRPNLTFSTLTVSNMSPEDSSIYLCSGERQNTEAFFGQGTRLTVV.